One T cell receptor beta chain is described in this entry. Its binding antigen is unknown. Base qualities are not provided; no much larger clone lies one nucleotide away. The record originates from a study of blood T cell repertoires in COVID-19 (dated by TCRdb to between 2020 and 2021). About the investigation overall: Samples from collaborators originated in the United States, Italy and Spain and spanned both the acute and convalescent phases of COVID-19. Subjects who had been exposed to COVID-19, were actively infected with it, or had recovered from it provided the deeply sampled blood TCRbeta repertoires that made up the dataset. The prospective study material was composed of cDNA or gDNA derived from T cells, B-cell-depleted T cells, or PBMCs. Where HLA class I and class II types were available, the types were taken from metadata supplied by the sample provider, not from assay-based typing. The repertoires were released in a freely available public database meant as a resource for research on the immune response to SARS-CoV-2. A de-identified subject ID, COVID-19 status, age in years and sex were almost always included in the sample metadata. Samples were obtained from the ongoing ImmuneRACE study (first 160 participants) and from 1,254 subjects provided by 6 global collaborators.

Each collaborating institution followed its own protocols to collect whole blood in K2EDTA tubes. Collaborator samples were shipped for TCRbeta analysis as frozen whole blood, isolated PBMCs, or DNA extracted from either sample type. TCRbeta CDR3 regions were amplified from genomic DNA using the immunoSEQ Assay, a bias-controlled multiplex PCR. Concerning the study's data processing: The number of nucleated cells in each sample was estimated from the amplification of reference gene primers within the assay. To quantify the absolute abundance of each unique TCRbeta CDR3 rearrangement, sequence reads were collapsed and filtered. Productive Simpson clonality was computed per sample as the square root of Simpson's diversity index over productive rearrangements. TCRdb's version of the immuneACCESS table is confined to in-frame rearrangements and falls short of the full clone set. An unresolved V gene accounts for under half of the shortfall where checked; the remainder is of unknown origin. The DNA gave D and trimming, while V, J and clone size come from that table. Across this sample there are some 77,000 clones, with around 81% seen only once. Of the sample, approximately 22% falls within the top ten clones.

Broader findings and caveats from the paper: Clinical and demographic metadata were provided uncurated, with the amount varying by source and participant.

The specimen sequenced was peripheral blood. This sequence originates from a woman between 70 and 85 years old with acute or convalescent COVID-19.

The CDR3 protein sequence reads: CASSQTGGGTDTQYF. The sequenced DNA: TGTGCCAGCAGCCAGACAGGGGGCGGCACAGATACGCAGTATTTT. The chain was built from TRBV7-3 and TRBJ2-3, with 10 bases matching TRBD1. CDR1 and CDR2, per the germline V gene, are SGHTA and FQGTGA. From its cysteine to its phenylalanine, the CDR3 spans 15 amino acids. Only the CDR3 portion is preserved as DNA: 45 bases, with reading frame beginning at the first base. Ends trimmed: V by 5 bases, J by 1 base; bases unmatched to a gene: 3.